The T cell receptor beta chain under discussion was sequenced for a study of T cells in Graves' hyperthyroidism and ophthalmopathy. TCR beta CDR3 region amplification was performed from RNA transcripts. First-round RT-PCR with HTBI primers amplified the TCR CDR3 region. Each CDR3 protein gets one entry after TCRdb re-called the multiplex PCR reads with MiXCR. The table lists roughly 600,000 distinct CDR3 sequences, about 14% of them singletons, with approximately 13% in the top ten. A remark on this clonotype: Its antigen remains unknown.

The study, taken as a whole, reports: A model using 13 V-J features told ophthalmopathy apart from stable hyperthyroidism. The majority of expanded thyroid clonotypes above 0.001 also appeared in blood.

The length of the CDR3 is 15 residues. V gave up 2 bases and J gave up 7 bases, with 17 bases separating them. Germline CDR1 SNHLY, CDR2 FYNNEI. This TCR was sampled from a woman aged 50 to 60 with Graves' ophthalmopathy. Material for sequencing was blood. V usage is TRBV2 and J usage is TRBJ1-2; no definite D call. The CDR3 loop is CASSETRTALSGYTF. CDR3 nucleotide sequence: TGTGCCAGCAGTGAAACCCGAACAGCACTGAGTGGCTACACCTTC.